These 4 T cell receptor beta chains originate from one sample sequenced in a study of patients and donors after allogeneic stem cell transplantation. TCRdb reanalysed the RT-PCR reads using MiXCR and keeps one entry per CDR3 protein. The top ten hold around 6.8% of the sample, which has approximately 430,000 distinct CDR3 sequences, more than 15% seen once. The sequencing sample was made of blood, either unsorted or a sorted T cell fraction (not recorded which). The origin of the receptors is a human donor who was either an allogeneic HSCT recipient or a stem cell or donor lymphocyte infusion donor (not recorded which). It is not recorded whose cells these are; they may come from a transplant donor.

The chain links TRBV10-3 to TRBJ2-1; maybe TRBD2 (7 bases). This CDR3 region has 14 residues. V lost 4 bases to trimming and J lost 5 bases, with 12 bases between them. Germline-derived CDR1 and CDR2 are ENHRY and SYGVKD. CDR3 protein: CAISVGGLNNEQFF. CDR3 bases: TGTGCCATCAGTGTCGGGGGGCTTAACAATGAGCAGTTCTTC.

This clonotype was picked up many times. J is TRBJ1-2 and V is TRBV6-1; 8 bases are shared with TRBD1. J lost 4 bases, V lost 6 bases, and 4 bases had no gene match. CDR3 length equals 13 residues. Germline V gives CDR1 MNHNS, CDR2 SASEGT. In nucleotides, the CDR3 is TGTGCCAGCAGCCCAACAGGGGGCTATGGCTACACCTTC. Its protein product is CASSPTGGYGYTF.

The rearrangement links TRBV20-1 to TRBJ1-4; TRBD1 might be the D (6 bases). This CDR3 region has 14 residues. Germline V gene sequence: CDR1 DFQATT, CDR2 SNEGSKA (reference sequence). Trimming shortened V by 6 bases and J by 3 bases, and 14 bases separated the two germline ends. CDR3 region: CSARQGRANEKLFF. Here the CDR3 DNA reads TGCAGTGCGCGCCAGGGGCGAGCTAATGAAAAACTGTTTTTT.

J is TRBJ1-2 and V is TRBV19; D gene uncertain. Germline V gene data show CDR1 as LNHDA and CDR2 as SQIVND (reference sequence). The CDR3 spans 13 residues. V was clipped by 3 bases and J by 5 bases, with 10 bases between them. The CDR3 reads CASSIDGEYGYTF. The CDR3 nucleotides are TGTGCCAGTAGTATTGACGGCGAATATGGCTACACCTTC.